Listed below are T cell receptor beta chains from one sample, sequenced in a study of blood T cell repertoires in COVID-19. Generated by immunoSEQ multiplex PCR, the TCRdb table keeps only in-frame clones and is missing some. This sample has over 250,000 clones; more than 80% occur once, and the top ten carry roughly 2.3%. The sample consisted of PBMCs or T cells enriched from blood (not recorded which). These receptors originate from a woman under 30 who had recovered from COVID-19. The CDR3 runs from the conserved cysteine through the conserved F or W. A D gene is named only where the DNA matches it firmly. Size is omitted from some rows. Given values are once, few, many or a class for expanded clones.

TRBJ2-5 | TRBD2 | . | TRBV11-2 | TGTGCCAGCAGCCCCCCCGCGGGGGGAGGGGAGACCCAGTACTTC | CASSPPAGGGETQYF
TRBJ2-1 | . | . | TRBV5-1 | TGCGCCAGCAGCTCCTTCTACAATGAGCAGTTCTTC | CASSSFYNEQFF
TRBJ1-4 | TRBD1 | . | TRBV9 | TGTGCCAGCAGCGGCGGGACAGACATGGCTAATGAAAAACTGTTTTTT | CASSGGTDMANEKLFF
TRBJ2-6 | TRBD1 | . | TRBV7-9 | TGTGCCAGCAGCCGTGCGAGGACAGGGGATACTGGGGCCAACGTCCTGACTTTC | CASSRARTGDTGANVLTF
TRBJ1-2 | . | . | TRBV2 | TGTGCCAGCAGAGGTAGTTTACAGGGCGCCGGCTACACCTTC | CASRGSLQGAGYTF
TRBJ1-6 | . | few | TRBV7-9 | TGTGCCAGCAGCTTAAGATCGGGTTCACCCCTCCACTTT | CASSLRSGSPLHF
TRBJ1-4 | TRBD1 | once | TRBV2 | TGTGCCAGCAACATTGACAGGGGAAATGAAAAACTGTTTTTT | CASNIDRGNEKLFF
TRBJ1-5 | TRBD1 | once | TRBV2 | TGTGCCAGCAGGGACCGGACAGGGGGCAATCAGCCCCAGCATTTT | CASRDRTGGNQPQHF
TRBJ2-7 | TRBD1 | . | TRBV7-2 | TGTGCCAGCATCAGGGACAGGGGCTACGAGCAGTACTTC | CASIRDRGYEQYF
TRBJ1-5 | . | . | TRBV19 | TGTGCCAGTAGTATAGTTCTGGTCGGCAGGGCCCAGCCCCAGCATTTT | CASSIVLVGRAQPQHF
TRBJ2-7 | . | once | TRBV29-1 | TGCAGCGTCCGGCGGGAAGGAGTTACCTACGAGCAGTACTTC | CSVRREGVTYEQYF
TRBJ1-4 | . | . | TRBV2 | TGTGCCAGCCAAGAACGGGGGAACGTTAATGAAAAACTGTTTTTT | CASQERGNVNEKLFF
TRBJ1-2 | TRBD1 | . | TRBV9 | TGTGCCAGCAGCGTAGTGACAGGGGGCTATGGCTACACCTTC | CASSVVTGGYGYTF
TRBJ2-3 | TRBD2 | . | TRBV2 | TGTGCCAGCGCCCTTCTAGCGGGGGGTACAGATACGCAGTATTTT | CASALLAGGTDTQYF
TRBJ2-7 | TRBD1 | . | TRBV6-5 | TGTGCCAGCACCCATCGGGACAGGGCCTTGGACGAGCAGTACTTC | CASTHRDRALDEQYF
TRBJ2-7 | . | once | TRBV27 | TGTGCCAGCAGCCTTAGGGGCCTAAACGAGCAGTACTTC | CASSLRGLNEQYF
TRBJ1-4 | . | . | TRBV6-1 | TGTGCCAGCAGTGAAGCGGAGTTGGGTAGGACAGCAGCTTCAAAGGGGTCGTTTATTGAAAAACTGTTTTTT | CASSEAELGRTAASKGSFIEKLFF
TRBJ1-1 | . | . | TRBV10-1 | TGCGCCAGCAGTGATTTGTGGGGGCGAAACACTGAAGCTTTCTTT | CASSDLWGRNTEAFF
TRBJ1-2 | . | few | TRBV5-5 | TGTGCCAGCAGCTTGGTAGGGGACTATGGCTACACCTTC | CASSLVGDYGYTF
TRBJ2-5 | TRBD2 | . | TRBV11-2 | TGTGCCAGCAGCCCCAGCGGGGGGAGAGAAGAGACCCAGTACTTC | CASSPSGGREETQYF
TRBJ1-2 | . | . | TRBV18 | TGTGCCAGCTCACCCCCCGGGACATCCTATGGCTACACCTTC | CASSPPGTSYGYTF
TRBJ2-5 | TRBD2 | once | TRBV9 | TGTGCCAGCAGCGTAGTCGGGACTAGCGAAGAGACCCAGTACTTC | CASSVVGTSEETQYF
TRBJ1-2 | . | . | TRBV7-9 | TGTGCCAGCAGCTTGGGCACCTACTATGGCTACACCTTC | CASSLGTYYGYTF
TRBJ2-3 | . | . | TRBV7-8 | TGTGCCAGCAGCTTAGAAGGGGGAGCGCTAGATACGCAGTATTTT | CASSLEGGALDTQYF
TRBJ1-3 | . | . | TRBV2 | TGTGCCAGCAGTCTGGAGGGAGTCGACTCTGGAAACACCATATATTTT | CASSLEGVDSGNTIYF
TRBJ1-4 | TRBD1 | . | TRBV5-1 | TGCGCCAGCAGCTTGGGACAGGGGCAGGAAAAACTGTTTTTT | CASSLGQGQEKLFF
TRBJ1-5 | . | . | TRBV21-1 | TGTGCCAGCAGCAAAGACGATAGGGGGGGTCAGCCCCAGCATTTT | CASSKDDRGGQPQHF
TRBJ1-1 | . | once | TRBV12-3/TRBV12-4 | TGTGCCAGCAGTCCGGGGGGGAACACTGAAGCTTTCTTT | CASSPGGNTEAFF
TRBJ2-3 | TRBD2 | . | TRBV10-3 | TGTGCCATCAGTGAGTCGGGACTAGCGGGGGTCTCGGATACGCAGTATTTT | CAISESGLAGVSDTQYF
TRBJ1-5 | . | . | TRBV4-1 | TGCGCCAGCAGCCAAAGCGGGCAGGGAATGAATCAGCCCCAGCATTTT | CASSQSGQGMNQPQHF